The source of this T cell receptor (beta chain) is a study of read filtering for tumor transcriptome and immune sequencing. Whole-study context: R-ISS stage counts were 8 for I, approximately 16 for II, roughly seven for III. Points from the study as a whole: In IR-seq, single-read clonotypes were around 85% of clonotypes but about 3.5% of reads. Sorted CD138-negative bone marrow cells were not purified T cells. IR-seq and RNA-seq agreed better without single-read clonotypes.

This clonotype was observed at least ten times. Its cognate antigen is unknown. This CDR3 is built from 16 residues. The germline V gene encodes CDR1 SQVTM and CDR2 ANQGSEA. The V end was cut by 7 bases, the J end by 8 bases, with 27 bases between. This library used roughly 400 ng RNA and molecular barcoded adaptors spanning alpha/delta and beta/gamma chains. MiXCR was run by TCRdb on the reads, yielding one entry per CDR3 protein. The table includes 37,000 or so distinct CDR3 sequences, roughly 15% detected once. Sequenced: a population of CD138-negative cells sorted from bone marrow. The chain joins TRBV29-1 to TRBJ2-1, with a weak D call TRBD1 (8 bases). The TCR was taken from a donor over 35 with multiple myeloma. Written as DNA, the CDR3 is TGCAGCGCCGTAATACCGGGACAGGCGGGGGTCTATGAGCAGTTCTTC. The encoded protein is CSAVIPGQAGVYEQFF.